These 14 T cell receptor beta chains were sequenced from one sample in a study of CD8+CD57+ T cells in acquired aplastic anemia. The patients chosen for sequencing had shown expansion of CD8+CD57+ cells (detected by flow cytometry). The template for TCR beta VDJ and CDR3 sequence profiling was genomic DNA. TCRdb redid the calling of the reads with MiXCR, one entry per CDR3 protein. Among 150,000 to 200,000 distinct CDR3 sequences listed, approximately 51% were seen once. Sequenced input: sorted CD4+, CD8+, or CD8+CD57+ T cells (not recorded which) from PBMCs. The receptors derive from a human donor with aplastic anemia.

The rearrangement links TRBV20-1 to TRBJ2-7; TRBD2 aligns across 9 bases. Germline values: CDR1 DFQATT, CDR2 SNEGSKA (reference sequence). V trimming: 2 bases; J trimming: 2 bases; junction bases outside the gene matches: 4. The CDR3 extends over 14 amino acids. The CDR3 DNA is TGCAGTGCTAGAATTCCTAGCGGGGCCTACGAGCAGTACTTC. It yields the protein CSARIPSGAYEQYF.

The chain employs TRBV9 and TRBJ2-5, with D hard to call. CDR1 SGDLS and CDR2 YYNGEE come from the germline V gene. The CDR3 runs to 13 residues. V was trimmed by 4 bases and J by 1 base, leaving 8 bases between them. The CDR3 sequence: CASSRVAQETQYF. The CDR3 region has the DNA TGTGCCAGCAGCAGAGTGGCCCAAGAGACCCAGTACTTC. Variable domain in full (rest from reference TRBV9 and TRBJ2-5): DSGVTQTPKHLITATGQRVTLRCSPRSGDLSVYWYQQSLDQGLQFLIQYYNGEERAKGNILERFSAQQFPDLHSELNLSSLELGDSALYFCASSRVAQETQYFGPGTRLLVL.

V and J are TRBV25-1 and TRBJ2-1; TRBD2 agrees at 10 bases. CDR1 and CDR2 (germline): MGHDK, SYGVNS. The trim removed 2 bases at V and 9 bases at J, leaving 10 bases unmatched. CDR3 length: 16 amino acids. Here the CDR3 DNA reads TGTGCCAGCAGTGAAGGGCGGCTAGCGGGGGTGTCTGAGCAGTTCTTC. This sequence encodes CASSEGRLAGVSEQFF.

This clonotype has ten or more counts. The chain carries TRBV7-9 and TRBJ2-1; 8 bases line up with TRBD1. The V gene end was trimmed by 5 bases and the J gene end by 6 bases; junction bases not matched to a gene: 9. The V gene's germline CDR1 is SEHNR and CDR2 FQNEAQ (reference sequence). The CDR3 spans 15 residues. The DNA of the CDR3 is TGTGCCAGCAGCCAAAGGACAGGGCCCGCCAATGAGCAGTTCTTC. This translates into CASSQRTGPANEQFF.

This clonotype came up many times. The rearrangement links TRBV20-1 to TRBJ1-2; weak D call: TRBD1 (6 bases). Germline CDR1 DFQATT, CDR2 SNEGSKA (reference sequence). V lost 6 bases and J 9 bases, leaving 14 bases between the germline ends. The CDR3 loop spans 11 amino acids. For the CDR3, the DNA is TGCAGTGCCCACCCCAGGGGACGCTACACCTTC. Protein sequence: CSAHPRGRYTF.

This clonotype showed up many times. V is TRBV19 and J is TRBJ2-1; TRBD1 agrees at 10 bases. Germline values: CDR1 LNHDA, CDR2 SQIVND (reference sequence). The ends lost 5 bases at V and 10 bases at J; junction bases unmatched: 14. The CDR3 totals 16 residues. The CDR3 here is CASSSLAGQGSHEQFF. CDR3 coding DNA: TGTGCCAGTAGTTCCCTGGCGGGACAGGGGTCCCACGAGCAGTTCTTC.

This clonotype was counted many times. The chain uses TRBV7-2 and TRBJ1-1; no firm D call. Trimming removed 5 bases at V and 1 base at J, with 11 bases between. The CDR3 contains 14 residues. Germline values: CDR1 SGHTA, CDR2 FQGNSA. The CDR3 DNA is TGTGCCAGCAGCCTTAGTTTGGGGAACACTGAAGCTTTCTTT. It encodes CASSLSLGNTEAFF.

The chain recombines TRBV5-1 with TRBJ2-2; TRBD2 agrees at 7 bases. The CDR3 runs to 16 residues. Trimming cost V 5 bases and J 0 bases; bases outside gene matches: 7. In germline, CDR1 is SGHRS, CDR2 YFSETQ. As DNA, the CDR3 is TGCGCCAGCAGATCCACGAGCGGGACGAACACCGGGGAGCTGTTTTTT. Amino acids: CASRSTSGTNTGELFF.

This clonotype was observed a handful of times. The chain carries TRBV10-3 and TRBJ2-1; TRBD2 agrees at 13 bases. The CDR3 is 18 amino acids. CDR1 and CDR2 (germline): ENHRY, SYGVKD. The ends lost 10 bases at V and 5 bases at J; junction bases unmatched: 17. CDR3 in DNA: TGTGCCAGCACCCCCGGGACTAGCGGGACTATATTCAACAATGAGCAGTTCTTC. Translated, it gives CASTPGTSGTIFNNEQFF.

This chain links TRBV20-1 with TRBJ1-2, with 10 bases aligning to TRBD1. Germline V gene lookup returns CDR1 DFQATT and CDR2 SNEGSKA (reference sequence). V trimming: 0 bases; J trimming: 2 bases; junction bases outside the gene matches: 6. This CDR3 is 16 amino acids long. CDR3 nucleotide sequence: TGCAGTGCTAGAGAACCAAGGACAGGGGGGAACTATGGCTACACCTTC. It codes for CSAREPRTGGNYGYTF.

The CDR3 is CASSGTGVQPQHF. Written as DNA, the CDR3 is TGTGCCAGCAGTGGGACAGGGGTTCAGCCCCAGCATTTT. This sequence joins TRBV2 and TRBJ1-5, with 9 bases lining up with TRBD1. J was trimmed by 6 bases and V by 4 bases; bases with no gene match: 1. The CDR3 contains 13 residues. Germline V gives CDR1 SNHLY, CDR2 FYNNEI.

J is TRBJ2-7 and V is TRBV20-1, with D unclear. CDR3 size: 14 residues. Germline V gives CDR1 DFQATT, CDR2 SNEGSKA (reference sequence). Trimming removed 3 bases at V and 2 bases at J, with 14 bases between. This CDR3 reads CSARELQITYEQYV. For the CDR3, the DNA is TGCAGTGCTAGGGAACTACAAATAACCTACGAGCAGTACGTC.

This clonotype was seen a handful of times. This chain uses TRBV10-3 with TRBJ1-2, with 9 positions matching TRBD1. With V trimmed by 3 bases and J by 5 bases, 7 bases remained unmatched. Germline V gene sequence: CDR1 ENHRY, CDR2 SYGVKD. The CDR3 contains 15 residues. The CDR3 region is CAISDLQGAQYGYTF. The CDR3 nucleotides read TGTGCCATCAGTGATTTACAGGGGGCGCAGTATGGCTACACCTTC.

This clonotype came up many times. The chain joins TRBV6-1 to TRBJ1-3; 8 bases are a match to TRBD1. Germline loops: CDR1 MNHNS, CDR2 SASEGT. V dropped 6 bases and J dropped 8; count of bases not matched to a gene: 9. The CDR3 is made up of 14 amino acids. CDR3 nucleotides: TGTGCCAGCAGGAGGGCAGGGGGCGCGGACACCATATATTTT. Protein sequence: CASRRAGGADTIYF.